This entry features one T cell receptor beta chain sequence. One end of the junction varies from germline; a read error may be responsible. This sample was taken from a study of T cells in Graves' hyperthyroidism and ophthalmopathy. RNA transcripts served as the template for amplifying TCR beta CDR3 regions. The HTBI primer set was used in a first-round RT-PCR of the TCR CDR3. TCRdb independently ran MiXCR on the multiplex PCR reads; one entry per CDR3 protein. Altogether some 620,000 distinct CDR3 sequences are present, roughly 16% being singletons, with the ten largest covering 3.5% to 4%. This CDR3 spans 17 amino acids. Germline V gene lookup returns CDR1 MNHEY and CDR2 SVGAGI.

The chain carries TRBV6-5 and TRBJ1-5; perhaps TRBD1 as D (6 bases). This receptor was identified in a woman in her twenties or thirties with Graves' hyperthyroidism. Material: blood. The DNA of the CDR3 is TGTGCCAGCAGTTTCATACAACAGGGTCGGGGCAATCAGCCCCGGCATTTT. It is translated as CASSFIQQGRGNQPRHF.